One and the same sample provided the 12 T cell receptor beta chains below, sequenced in a study of blood T cells in healthy people across ages. Using a J-beta primer mix together with a sample-barcoded 5' primer, a second PCR was run for roughly 6 to 12 cycles. TCRdb reprocessed the 5' RACE reads with MiXCR, giving one entry per CDR3 protein. The table shows some 800,000 distinct CDR3 sequences, with around 42% occurring only once. The sequenced material came from blood. The receptors come from a man aged 60 to 69 in good health.

The J gene is TRBJ2-7, the V gene TRBV2; D may be TRBD2 (6 bases). Germline V gene data show CDR1 as SNHLY and CDR2 as FYNNEI. The germline V and J ends were trimmed by 10 bases and 6 bases, with 22 bases remaining between them. The CDR3 is made up of 14 amino acids. The CDR3 DNA reads as TGTGCCATCCCCCGTCGGGACTCGGATGTCGAGCAGTACTTC. Its translation is CAIPRRDSDVEQYF.

The table lists this clonotype with a count of one. The chain links TRBV14 to TRBJ2-3; tentatively, D is TRBD1 or TRBD2 (5 bases each). The CDR3 has 14 amino acids. Per germline, CDR1 SGHDN and CDR2 FVKESK. V was pared by 1 base and J by 2 bases, with 7 bases between. The CDR3 DNA is TGTGCCAGCAGCCAAGGGGGGACCACAGATACGCAGTATTTT. This sequence encodes CASSQGGTTDTQYF.

V gene TRBV30 combines with J gene TRBJ2-7; 9 bases agree with TRBD1. J gave up 3 bases and V 3 bases, and 9 bases lay outside the gene matches. This CDR3 comprises 15 residues. CDR1 is GTSNPN, CDR2 SVGIG, per germline (reference sequence). This CDR3 reads CAWRLKQTGGYEQYF. Written as DNA, the CDR3 is TGTGCCTGGAGACTCAAGCAGACAGGGGGCTACGAGCAGTACTTC.

This clonotype has ten or more counts. The rearrangement links TRBV29-1 to TRBJ2-5; D unresolved. Germline V gives CDR1 SQVTM, CDR2 ANQGSEA. The CDR3 covers 10 residues. V lost 5 bases and J lost 3, with 4 bases in between. The CDR3 region is CSVFEETQYF. CDR3 sequence (DNA): TGCAGCGTTTTTGAAGAGACCCAGTACTTC.

The chain recombines TRBV2 with TRBJ1-1, with 9 bases matching TRBD1. Germline-derived CDR1 and CDR2 are SNHLY and FYNNEI. This CDR3 region has 15 residues. J was trimmed by 1 base and V by 8 bases; bases with no gene match: 8. CDR3 sequence (DNA): TGTGCCAGCCTGGGACAGGGCCTCGCGAACACTGAAGCTTTCTTT. It specifies CASLGQGLANTEAFF.

This clonotype was seen only a few times. The rearrangement uses TRBV20-1 and TRBJ2-2; 11 bases fit TRBD2. From germline, CDR1 is DFQATT and CDR2 SNEGSKA (reference sequence). The CDR3 runs to 18 residues. V was clipped by 6 bases and J by 1 base; unmatched bases: 13. The CDR3 DNA sequence: TGCAGTGCCCATCCCCCGGCCGGGACTAGCGGGAACACCGGGGAGCTGTTTTTT. Protein product: CSAHPPAGTSGNTGELFF.

The table lists this clonotype with a few counts. The chain is built from TRBV5-1 and TRBJ2-5; no clear D. Per germline, CDR1 SGHRS and CDR2 YFSETQ. This CDR3 is built from 15 residues. The V and J ends lost 0 bases and 4 bases respectively, with 13 bases between them. The CDR3 DNA reads TGCGCCAGCAGCTTGGGTTCGACAAGTCGAGAGACCCAGTACTTC. Its protein is CASSLGSTSRETQYF.

Turning to this clonotype: One end of the junction does not line up with germline, which may come from a read error. The chain has TRBV2 and TRBJ2-3; TRBD2 aligns across 11 bases. This CDR3 contains 15 residues. Per germline, CDR1 SNHLY and CDR2 FYNNEI. CDR3 residues: CAGSESLAGGSTQYF. DNA of the CDR3: TGTGCCGGCAGTGAAAGCCTAGCGGGGGGCTCAACGCAGTATTTT.

This chain connects TRBV4-3 to TRBJ1-2; 9 bases agree with TRBD1. Germline CDR1 and CDR2: LGHNA and YSLEER. V lost 0 bases, J lost 4 bases, and 9 bases stayed unmatched. The CDR3 contains 17 residues. The CDR3 region is CASSQEPGQGAGYGYTF. In DNA form, the CDR3 reads TGCGCCAGCAGCCAAGAACCGGGACAGGGTGCCGGCTATGGCTACACCTTC.

The gene calls are TRBV20-1 and TRBJ2-7; 7 bases agree with TRBD1. The ends lost 5 bases at V and 3 bases at J; junction bases unmatched: 4. The V gene's germline CDR1 is DFQATT and CDR2 SNEGSKA (reference sequence). CDR3 length equals 12 residues. CDR3 residues: CSALGGNYEQYF. In DNA form, the CDR3 reads TGCAGTGCTCTAGGGGGCAACTACGAGCAGTACTTC.

Worth noting for this clonotype: At one of its ends the junction is not consistent with the germline gene, which may arise from a read error. V is TRBV2 and J is TRBJ2-4; 8 bases agree with TRBD1. The CDR3 is 13 amino acids. CDR1 and CDR2 (germline): SNHLY, FYNNEI. The CDR3 DNA is TGTACCAGCAAGGGCCAGGGGGCTGGAGTGCAGTACTTC. This codes for CTSKGQGAGVQYF.

V usage is TRBV4-3 and J usage is TRBJ2-1; 11 bases are shared with TRBD2. The germline V gene encodes CDR1 LGHNA and CDR2 YSLEER. The CDR3 totals 17 residues. After removal of 4 bases from V and 7 bases from J, the junction contained 12 bases not matched to a gene. CDR3 sequence reads: CASSPRGSGGVWNEQFF. The CDR3 coding sequence is TGCGCCAGCAGCCCCCGTGGTAGCGGGGGGGTATGGAATGAGCAGTTCTTC.